The table lists the clone carrying this T cell receptor beta chain with a few counts. Its specificity is unknown. The data are from a study of response to subunit inactivated influenza vaccine. Broader study findings: Only a handful of new T cells, the authors suggested, are recruited with each seasonal influenza vaccination.

After removal of 1 base from V and 8 bases from J, the junction contained 1 base not matched to a gene. This CDR3 is built from 15 residues. Per the germline V gene, CDR1 is LNHNV and CDR2 is YYDKDF (reference sequence). Using its own MiXCR run on the RT-PCR reads, TCRdb lists one record per CDR3 protein. The table includes around 470,000 distinct CDR3 sequences, approximately 7.3% detected once. The sample consisted of PBMCs from blood, taken 23 months after vaccination. This receptor was taken from a man aged 50 to 75 who received an inactivated influenza vaccine. The chain couples TRBV15 to TRBJ2-1; 14 nucleotides line up with TRBD2. CDR3 in DNA: TGTGCCACCAGCAGAGGACTAGCGGGGGGGCATGAGCAGTTCTTC. It yields the protein CATSRGLAGGHEQFF.